This TCR beta chain was retrieved from a study of blood T cell repertoires in COVID-19. On the study more broadly: Samples taken during acute and convalescent COVID-19 were collected in the United States, Italy and Spain. Sources were T cells, B-cell-depleted T cells, or PBMCs; the material itself was cDNA or gDNA.

Original processing notes: Reference gene primer amplification in the assay estimated nucleated cell counts. Clones were read by immunoSEQ multiplex PCR, and TCRdb kept only the in-frame ones, dropping some. V, J and clone size reflect that table, while D and trimming were determined from the DNA. The sample shows approximately 150,000 clones, 65% to 80% of them seen only once. The junction had 2 bases not matched to a gene; V was cut back by 5 bases and J by 6 bases. Germline V gene sequence: CDR1 LNHDA, CDR2 SQIVND (reference sequence). This CDR3 is 14 amino acids long. This clone showed up just a few times.

Input material: peripheral blood. J is TRBJ1-5 and V is TRBV19; 12 bases align to TRBD1. The sequence came from a man in his 60s with acute or convalescent COVID-19. The CDR3 spells CASSGTGGGQPQHF. The CDR3 coding sequence is TGTGCCAGTAGTGGGACAGGGGGCGGTCAGCCCCAGCATTTT.